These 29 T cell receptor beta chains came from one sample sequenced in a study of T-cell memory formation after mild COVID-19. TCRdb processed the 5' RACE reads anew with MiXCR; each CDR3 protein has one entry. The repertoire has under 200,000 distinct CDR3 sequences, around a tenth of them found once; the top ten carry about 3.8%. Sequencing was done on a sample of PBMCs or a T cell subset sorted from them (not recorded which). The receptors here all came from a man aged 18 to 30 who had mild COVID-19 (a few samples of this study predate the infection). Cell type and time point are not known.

The CDR3 nucleotides are TGTGCCAGCTCCTTGGGCAAGGCTGGAAACACCATATATTTT. This translates into CASSLGKAGNTIYF. The chain is built from TRBV18 and TRBJ1-3; D is ambiguous. This CDR3 spans 14 amino acids. Trimming shortened V by 6 bases and J by 2 bases, and 11 bases separated the two germline ends. CDR1 is KGHSH, CDR2 LQKENI, per germline.

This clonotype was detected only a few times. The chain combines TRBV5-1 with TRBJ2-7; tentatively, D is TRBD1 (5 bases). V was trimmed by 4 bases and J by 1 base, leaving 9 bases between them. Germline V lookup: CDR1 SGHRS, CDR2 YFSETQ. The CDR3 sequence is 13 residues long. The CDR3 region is CASSPQVSYEQYF. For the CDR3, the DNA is TGCGCCAGCAGCCCACAGGTTTCCTACGAGCAGTACTTC.

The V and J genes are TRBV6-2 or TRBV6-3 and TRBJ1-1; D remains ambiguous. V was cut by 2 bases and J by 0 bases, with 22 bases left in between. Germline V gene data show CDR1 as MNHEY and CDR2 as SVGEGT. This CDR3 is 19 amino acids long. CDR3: CASSYAHRLRVNMNTEAFF. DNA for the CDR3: TGTGCCAGCAGTTACGCCCATCGGCTGAGGGTAAACATGAACACTGAAGCTTTCTTT.

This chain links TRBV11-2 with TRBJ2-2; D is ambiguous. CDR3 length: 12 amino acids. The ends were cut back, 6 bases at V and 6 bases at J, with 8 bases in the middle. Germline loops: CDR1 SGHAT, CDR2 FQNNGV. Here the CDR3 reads CASRPQPGELFF. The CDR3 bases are TGTGCCAGCAGGCCGCAACCCGGGGAGCTGTTTTTT.

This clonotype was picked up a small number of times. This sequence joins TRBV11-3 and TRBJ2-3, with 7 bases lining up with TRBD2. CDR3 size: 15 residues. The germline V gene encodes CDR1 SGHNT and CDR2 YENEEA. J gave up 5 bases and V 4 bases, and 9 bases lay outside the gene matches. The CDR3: CASSSSGVHEDTQYF. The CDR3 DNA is TGTGCCAGCAGCTCGAGCGGGGTTCACGAAGATACGCAGTATTTT.

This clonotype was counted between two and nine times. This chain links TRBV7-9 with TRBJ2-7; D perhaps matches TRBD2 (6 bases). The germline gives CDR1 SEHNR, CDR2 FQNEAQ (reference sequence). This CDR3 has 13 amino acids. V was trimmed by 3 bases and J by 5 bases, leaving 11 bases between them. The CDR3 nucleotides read TGTGCCAGCAGCTTGAGGGGAGGCGACGAGCAGTACGTC. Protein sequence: CASSLRGGDEQYV.

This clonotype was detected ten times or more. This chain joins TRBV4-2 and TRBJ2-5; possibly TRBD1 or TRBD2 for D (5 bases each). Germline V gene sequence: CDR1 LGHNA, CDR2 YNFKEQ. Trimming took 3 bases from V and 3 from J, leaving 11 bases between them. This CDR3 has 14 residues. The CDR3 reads CASSQGDAEETQYF. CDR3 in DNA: TGTGCCAGCAGCCAGGGGGACGCGGAAGAGACCCAGTACTTC.

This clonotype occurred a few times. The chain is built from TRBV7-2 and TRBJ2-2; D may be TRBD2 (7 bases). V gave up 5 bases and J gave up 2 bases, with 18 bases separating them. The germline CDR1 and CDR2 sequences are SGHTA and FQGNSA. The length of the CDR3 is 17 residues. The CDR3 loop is CASSRGGGGGNTGELFF. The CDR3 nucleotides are TGTGCCAGCAGCCGAGGAGGCGGGGGCGGTAACACCGGGGAGCTGTTTTTT.

This CDR3 reads CASSFMSENTEAFF. DNA of the CDR3: TGTGCCAGCAGCTTTATGAGCGAGAACACTGAAGCTTTCTTT. V and J are TRBV7-2 and TRBJ1-1; D remains ambiguous. V was cut by 3 bases and J by 1 base, with 9 bases left in between. The CDR3 totals 14 residues. Germline CDR1 and CDR2: SGHTA and FQGNSA.

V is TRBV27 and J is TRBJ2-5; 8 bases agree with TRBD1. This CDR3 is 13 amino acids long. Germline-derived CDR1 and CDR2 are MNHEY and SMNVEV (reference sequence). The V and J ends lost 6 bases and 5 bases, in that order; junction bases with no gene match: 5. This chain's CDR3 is CASRYRGRETQYF. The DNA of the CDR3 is TGTGCCAGCAGATACAGGGGGAGGGAGACCCAGTACTTC.

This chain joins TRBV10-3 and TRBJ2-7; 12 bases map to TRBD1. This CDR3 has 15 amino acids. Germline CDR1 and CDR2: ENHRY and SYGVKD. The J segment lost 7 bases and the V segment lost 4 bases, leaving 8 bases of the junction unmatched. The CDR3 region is CAISGTGQGAREQYF. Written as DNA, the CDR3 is TGTGCCATCAGTGGCACGGGACAGGGGGCCAGGGAGCAGTACTTC.

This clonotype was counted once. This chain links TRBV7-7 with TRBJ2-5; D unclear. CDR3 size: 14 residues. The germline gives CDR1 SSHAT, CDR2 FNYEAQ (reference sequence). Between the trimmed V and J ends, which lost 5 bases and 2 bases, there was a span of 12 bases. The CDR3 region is CASSTGYGQETQYF. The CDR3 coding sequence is TGTGCCAGCAGCACCGGGTACGGGCAAGAGACCCAGTACTTC.

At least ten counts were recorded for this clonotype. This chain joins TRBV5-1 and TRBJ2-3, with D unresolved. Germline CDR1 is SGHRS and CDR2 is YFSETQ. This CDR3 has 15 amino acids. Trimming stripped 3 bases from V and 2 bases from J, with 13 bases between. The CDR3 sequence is CASSSGPGVTDTQYF. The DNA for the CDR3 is TGCGCCAGCAGCTCCGGTCCGGGTGTCACAGATACGCAGTATTTT.

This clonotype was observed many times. CDR3 in DNA: TGCAGCGTTGAAATGGGACTAGCGGGGGACACAGATACGCAGTATTTT. Residues: CSVEMGLAGDTDTQYF. The chain employs TRBV29-1 and TRBJ2-3, with 14 nucleotides matching TRBD2. The CDR3 runs to 16 residues. After removal of 2 bases from V and 2 bases from J, the junction contained 3 bases not matched to a gene. Germline V gene data show CDR1 as SQVTM and CDR2 as ANQGSEA.

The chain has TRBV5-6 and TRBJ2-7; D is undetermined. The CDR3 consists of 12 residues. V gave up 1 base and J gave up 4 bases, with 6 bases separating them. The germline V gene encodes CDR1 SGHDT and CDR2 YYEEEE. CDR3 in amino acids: CASSLREYEQYV. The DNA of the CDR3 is TGTGCCAGCAGCTTGAGAGAGTACGAGCAGTACGTC.

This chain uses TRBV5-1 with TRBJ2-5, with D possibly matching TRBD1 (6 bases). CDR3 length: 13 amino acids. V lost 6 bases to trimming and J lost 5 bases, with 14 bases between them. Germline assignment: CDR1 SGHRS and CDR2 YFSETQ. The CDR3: CASTNPGVETQYF. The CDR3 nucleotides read TGCGCCAGCACCAACCCAGGGGTGGAGACCCAGTACTTC.

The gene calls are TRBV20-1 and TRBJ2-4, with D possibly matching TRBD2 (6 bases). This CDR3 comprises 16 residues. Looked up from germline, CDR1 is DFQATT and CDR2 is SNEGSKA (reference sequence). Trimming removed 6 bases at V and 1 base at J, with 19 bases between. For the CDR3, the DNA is TGCAGTGCCATTAAACGCGGGGCCGTGGCCAAAAACATTCAGTACTTC. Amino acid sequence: CSAIKRGAVAKNIQYF.

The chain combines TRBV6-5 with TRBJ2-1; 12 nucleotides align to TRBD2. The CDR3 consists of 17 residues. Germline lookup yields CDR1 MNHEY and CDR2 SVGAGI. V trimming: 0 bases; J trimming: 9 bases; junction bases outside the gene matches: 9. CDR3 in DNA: TGTGCCAGCAGTTACTCGATCGCTAGCGGGGGGGCCTTTGAGCAGTTCTTC. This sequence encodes CASSYSIASGGAFEQFF.

The CDR3 region is CASSSTWYTEAFF. DNA for the CDR3: TGCGCCAGCAGTTCGACGTGGTACACTGAAGCTTTCTTT. The genes are TRBV5-1 and TRBJ1-1; the D is unclear. Trimming took 5 bases from V and 3 from J, leaving 11 bases between them. The CDR3 runs to 13 residues. Germline loops: CDR1 SGHRS, CDR2 YFSETQ. The entire variable domain, with the rest obtained from reference TRBV5-1 and TRBJ1-1, is as follows: KAGVTQTPRYLIKTRGQQVTLSCSPISGHRSVSWYQQTPGQGLQFLFEYFSETQRNKGNFPGRFSGRQFSNSRSEMNVSTLELGDSALYLCASSSTWYTEAFFGQGTRLTVV.

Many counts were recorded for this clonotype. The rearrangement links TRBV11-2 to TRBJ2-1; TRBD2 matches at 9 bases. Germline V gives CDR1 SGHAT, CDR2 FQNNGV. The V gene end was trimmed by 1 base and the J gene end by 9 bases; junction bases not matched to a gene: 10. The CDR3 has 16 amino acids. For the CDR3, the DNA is TGTGCCAGCAGCTTAGGCCTAGCGGGGATCGTCGTTGAGCAGTTCTTC. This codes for CASSLGLAGIVVEQFF.

The CDR3 DNA is TGCGCCAGCAGCCAAGCGACTCAGCCGGACTACGAGCAGTACTTC. Translating gives CASSQATQPDYEQYF. The chain joins TRBV4-3 to TRBJ2-7; D not resolved. Germline V gene lookup returns CDR1 LGHNA and CDR2 YSLEER. The ends were cut back, 1 base at V and 3 bases at J, with 13 bases in the middle. The length of the CDR3 is 15 residues.

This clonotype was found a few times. The CDR3 bases are TGTGCCAGCAGGCGGCCGGACAGGGCCTATGGCTACACCTTC. As protein: CASRRPDRAYGYTF. This sequence joins TRBV28 and TRBJ1-2; 8 bases agree with TRBD1. The V segment lost 6 bases and the J segment 4 bases; nucleotides outside the gene matches: 7. The CDR3 has 14 amino acids. The germline CDR1 and CDR2 sequences are MDHEN and SYDVKM.

CDR3 loop: CASRIPLGEQYF. The DNA of the CDR3 is TGTGCCAGCAGGATCCCATTAGGCGAGCAGTACTTC. The rearrangement uses TRBV2 and TRBJ2-7; D is unclear. This CDR3 is built from 12 residues. Trimming removed 6 bases from V and 6 bases from J, with 12 bases in between. Germline CDR1 SNHLY, CDR2 FYNNEI. The whole variable domain, remainder taken from reference TRBV2 and TRBJ2-7, is EPEVTQTPSHQVTQMGQEVILRCVPISNHLYFYWYRQILGQKVEFLVSFYNNEISEKSEIFDDQFSVERPDGSNFTLKIRSTKLEDSAMYFCASRIPLGEQYFGPGTRLTVT.

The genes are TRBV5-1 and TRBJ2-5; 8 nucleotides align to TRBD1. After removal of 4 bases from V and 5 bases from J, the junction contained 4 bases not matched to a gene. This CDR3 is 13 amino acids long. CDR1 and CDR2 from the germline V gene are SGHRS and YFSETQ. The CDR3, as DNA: TGCGCCAGCAGCGCCGGGACAGGCGAGACCCAGTACTTC. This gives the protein CASSAGTGETQYF.

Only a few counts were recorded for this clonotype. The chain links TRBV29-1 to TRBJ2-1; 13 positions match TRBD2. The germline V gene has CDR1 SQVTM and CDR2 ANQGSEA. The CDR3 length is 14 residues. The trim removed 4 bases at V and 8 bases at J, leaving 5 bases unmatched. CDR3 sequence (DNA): TGCAGCGTTGGGGGGACTAGCGGGGCCGATGAGCAGTTCTTC. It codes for CSVGGTSGADEQFF.

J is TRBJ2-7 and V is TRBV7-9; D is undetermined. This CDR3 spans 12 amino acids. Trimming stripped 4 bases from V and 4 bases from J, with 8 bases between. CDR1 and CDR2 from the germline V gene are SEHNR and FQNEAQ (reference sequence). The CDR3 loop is CASSSRRYEQYF. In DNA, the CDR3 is TGTGCCAGCAGCTCTCGACGGTACGAGCAGTACTTC.

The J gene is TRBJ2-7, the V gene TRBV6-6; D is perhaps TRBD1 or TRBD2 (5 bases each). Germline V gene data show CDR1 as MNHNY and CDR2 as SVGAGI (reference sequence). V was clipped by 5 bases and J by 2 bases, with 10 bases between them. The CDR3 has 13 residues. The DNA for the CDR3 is TGTGCCAGCAGTCCCGGGGCCGCCTACGAGCAGTACTTC. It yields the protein CASSPGAAYEQYF.

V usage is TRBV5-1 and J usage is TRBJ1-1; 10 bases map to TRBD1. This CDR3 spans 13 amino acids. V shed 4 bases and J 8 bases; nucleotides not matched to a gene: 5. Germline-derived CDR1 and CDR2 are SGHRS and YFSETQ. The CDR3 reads CASSDRDRGEAFF. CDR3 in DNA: TGCGCCAGCAGCGACCGGGACAGGGGAGAAGCTTTCTTT.

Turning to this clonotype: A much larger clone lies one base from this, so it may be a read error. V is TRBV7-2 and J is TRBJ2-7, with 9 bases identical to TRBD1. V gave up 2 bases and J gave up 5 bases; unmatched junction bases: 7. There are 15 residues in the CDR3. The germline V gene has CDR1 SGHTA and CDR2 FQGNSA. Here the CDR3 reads CASSLTGTGPDEQYF. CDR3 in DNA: TGTGCCAGCAGCTTAACCGGGACAGGGCCCGACGAGCAGTACTTC.